This T cell receptor beta chain is drawn from a study of identical twins. CDR3 length equals 15 residues. Germline CDR1 reads SGHTA; CDR2 reads FQGNSA. The germline V and J ends were trimmed by 2 bases and 4 bases, with 12 bases remaining between them. Regarding the study as a whole: The degree of excess twin sharing was weaker in beta out-of-frame sequences.

In TCRdb, the 5' RACE reads were re-called with MiXCR into one record per CDR3 protein. Of 200,000 to 300,000 distinct CDR3 sequences in the sample, roughly 12% are singletons; the top ten hold approximately 4%. For this clonotype: Its target is unknown.

The same data also went into a second study, on yellow fever vaccine responses in identical twins.

The chain joins TRBV7-2 to TRBJ2-1; D perhaps matches TRBD2 (6 bases). Sequencing was done on a sample of memory (CD45RO+) T cells sorted from blood. The receptor comes from a woman younger than 35 in good health. CDR3 bases: TGTGCCAGCAGCTTAAATGCAGGGAGGTACAATGAGCAGTTCTTC. Translated: CASSLNAGRYNEQFF.